This T cell receptor beta chain originates from a study of cytomegalovirus exposure and HLA in healthy donors. Whole-study findings and limits: TRBV6-2, TRBV6-3 and some other V segments were unresolvable in 87-base-pair reads.

This CDR3 is 17 amino acids long. The V segment lost 3 bases and the J segment 6 bases; nucleotides outside the gene matches: 14. Germline V CDR1 and CDR2: SGHDN, FVKESK. Amplification used 60 Vbeta primers and 13 Jbeta primers. TCRdb keeps only in-frame clones here, not all; method: immunoSEQ multiplex PCR. The table records more than 90,000 clones, 76% of them present only once. With regard to this clone: The antigen is undetermined.

The sequence came from a man aged 40-50 years in good health and CMV-seronegative. This sequence joins TRBV14 and TRBJ2-1, with 7 bases lining up with TRBD2. Sequenced sample: PBMCs. CDR3 DNA: TGTGCCAGCAGCCAGTCACTGGGAGCGGGGAGGGGCAATGAGCAGTTCTTC. The encoded protein is CASSQSLGAGRGNEQFF.